This is a list of T cell receptor beta chains from one sample in a study of T cell responses to AZD1222 COVID-19 vaccine. Method: immunoSEQ multiplex PCR; TCRdb's copy keeps in-frame clones and lacks some. The repertoire holds approximately 190,000 clones, with 87% as singletons. The sample was peripheral blood, taken on day 0 of MenACWY control vaccination. These receptor sequences come from an adult in good health. CDR3s include the opening cysteine and the closing phenylalanine or tryptophan. Fields, in order: CDR3 DNA, CDR3 protein, V gene, CDR3 length, D gene, J gene, clone size. The D gene is left open where the match is weak. Clone size is given for some rows only: seen once, a few or many times, or a class if the clone is expanded.

TGTGCCAGCAGCGTAGTCGGGGTGACCGGGGAGCTGTTTTTT,CASSVVGVTGELFF,TRBV9,14,-,TRBJ2-2,once
TGCGCCAGCAGCCAAGAACGGCATAAGAACACCGGGGAGCTGTTTTTT,CASSQERHKNTGELFF,TRBV4-3,16,-,TRBJ2-2,-
TGTGCCAGCAGTGACATAGCGGGAGGGCCAAATGAGCAGTTCTTC,CASSDIAGGPNEQFF,TRBV6-4,15,TRBD2,TRBJ2-1,-
TGTGCCAGCTCACCAGGGAGCAATCAGCCCCAGCATTTT,CASSPGSNQPQHF,TRBV18,13,-,TRBJ1-5,-
TGTGCCAGCAACCTCGATAAGGGGACCCAGTACTTC,CASNLDKGTQYF,TRBV28,12,-,TRBJ2-5,-
TGTGCCTGGACTAGCGGGAGGTACACCGGGGAGCTGTTTTTT,CAWTSGRYTGELFF,TRBV30,14,TRBD2,TRBJ2-2,-
TGTGCCAGCTCCCGCGAGACAGCCTACGAGCAGTACTTC,CASSRETAYEQYF,TRBV2,13,-,TRBJ2-7,-
TGCGCCAGCAGCCCACCTAGCGGGGGGGTTACAGATACGCAGTATTTT,CASSPPSGGVTDTQYF,TRBV5-1,16,TRBD2,TRBJ2-3,-
TGCAGCGTCAAAGATGGTACTGAAGCTTTCTTT,CSVKDGTEAFF,TRBV29-1,11,-,TRBJ1-1,-
TGTGCCAGCAGCTGGAGGGATTCACCCCTCCACTTT,CASSWRDSPLHF,TRBV7-9,12,-,TRBJ1-6,-
TGTGCCAGCAGCGAGGTCAGGGGATTTCGGACTGAAGCTTTCTTT,CASSEVRGFRTEAFF,TRBV9,15,-,TRBJ1-1,-
TGTGCCAGCGGCGGGGTTCTTGATGAGCAGTTCTTC,CASGGVLDEQFF,TRBV7-3,12,-,TRBJ2-1,-
TGTGCCAGCTCACCAAAGACAGCATACGAGCAGTACTTC,CASSPKTAYEQYF,TRBV18,13,-,TRBJ2-7,-
TGTGCCAGCATCCTTAGCGGGACTAACAATGAGCAGTTCTTC,CASILSGTNNEQFF,TRBV7-2,14,TRBD2,TRBJ2-1,-
TGTGCCAGCTTACGGTACACTGAAGCTTTCTTT,CASLRYTEAFF,TRBV12-3/TRBV12-4,11,-,TRBJ1-1,-
TGTGCCAGCAGTTACGGGGCTTTGAGGCAAGAGACCCAGTACTTC,CASSYGALRQETQYF,TRBV6-2/TRBV6-3,15,-,TRBJ2-5,-
TGTGCCAGCAGCCCAACTGGGCCCGGTGGGCAGTTCTTC,CASSPTGPGGQFF,TRBV5-4,13,-,TRBJ2-1,-
TGTGCCAGCAGCCAGGGCCCGACCGCGCCAGAGGTCACTGAAGCTTTCTTT,CASSQGPTAPEVTEAFF,TRBV3-1/TRBV3-2,17,-,TRBJ1-1,-
TGTGCCAGCAGTGACTGGGGTGAAGCTTTCTTT,CASSDWGEAFF,TRBV2,11,-,TRBJ1-1,-
TGTGCCAGCAGCGTAGGCGTAGGCCATCAGCCCCAGCATTTT,CASSVGVGHQPQHF,TRBV9,14,-,TRBJ1-5,-
TGTGCCAGCAGCTTAGACATAAACTACGAGCAGTACTTC,CASSLDINYEQYF,TRBV7-3,13,-,TRBJ2-7,-